This T cell receptor (beta chain) appears in the sequencing data of a study of CD8+ T cells in alopecia areata. This clone was seen once. Treatment noted: oral pan-JAK inhibitor, 5-10 mg twice daily. After isolation, RNA underwent reverse transcription to generate cDNA as the sequencing template. The data were produced by immunoSEQ multiplex PCR, yet TCRdb's version contains in-frame clones alone and is incomplete. The table records 100,000 to 150,000 clones, 60% to 65% of them present only once. The sequences come from CD4+ T cells sorted from blood, collected at week 4, from a patient treated with tofacitinib. The origin of this receptor is a human donor with alopecia areata.

As DNA, the CDR3 is TGCGCCAGCAGCTTGGAGGGGACCCTGGGGAGCTACACCTTC. Its protein product is CASSLEGTLGSYTF. The chain carries TRBV5-1 and TRBJ1-2; a possible D gene is TRBD1 (5 bases). Germline CDR1 and CDR2: SGHRS and YFSETQ. The CDR3 length is 14 residues. The V gene lost 0 bases and the J gene lost 9 bases, with 15 bases spanning the gap.